This entry is about one T cell receptor (beta chain). CDR1 and CDR2 from the germline V gene are SEHNR and FQNEAQ (reference sequence). Deletions cut 2 bases from V and 2 bases from J, with 13 bases between. This CDR3 is built from 16 residues. This record comes from a study of blood T cell repertoires in COVID-19. For the study at large: COVID-19 samples, acute and convalescent, were from the United States, Italy and Spain.

Method: immunoSEQ multiplex PCR; TCRdb's copy keeps in-frame clones and lacks some. This table holds 200,000 to 250,000 clones, 65% to 90% found once. The gene calls are TRBV7-9 and TRBJ1-3; D may be TRBD1 (5 bases). The sample consisted of peripheral blood. This TCR came from a man in his fifties or sixties with COVID-19, enrolled during active disease. The CDR3 loop is CASSLTHRQAGNTIYF. CDR3 DNA sequence: TGTGCCAGCAGCTTAACCCACAGGCAGGCTGGAAACACCATATATTTT.